The subject of this entry is one TCR beta chain. The junction had 10 bases not matched to a gene; V was cut back by 6 bases and J by 0 bases. Germline CDR1 and CDR2: SGHRS and YFSETQ. This CDR3 is built from 17 residues. The entry originates in a study of blood T cell repertoires in COVID-19. Study in general: COVID-19 samples from acute and convalescent phases originated in the United States, Italy and Spain. T cells, B-cell-depleted T cells, or PBMCs supplied cDNA or gDNA.

Source study methods: Amplification with reference gene primers provided the estimates of nucleated cell counts. Some clones are missing from TCRdb's copy, which holds only in-frame ones; the method was immunoSEQ multiplex PCR. V and J calls and clone size follow that table, whereas D and trimming were derived from the DNA. The table lists around 260,000 clones, about 88% of them singletons. The specimen was peripheral blood. This chain joins TRBV5-1 and TRBJ1-3; TRBD1 matches 9 bases. This TCR came from a man aged 55 to 69 who had recovered from COVID-19. The CDR3 DNA follows: TGCGCCAGCAAACCCGACAGGGGGTCCCTCTCTGGAAACACCATATATTTT. This translates into CASKPDRGSLSGNTIYF.